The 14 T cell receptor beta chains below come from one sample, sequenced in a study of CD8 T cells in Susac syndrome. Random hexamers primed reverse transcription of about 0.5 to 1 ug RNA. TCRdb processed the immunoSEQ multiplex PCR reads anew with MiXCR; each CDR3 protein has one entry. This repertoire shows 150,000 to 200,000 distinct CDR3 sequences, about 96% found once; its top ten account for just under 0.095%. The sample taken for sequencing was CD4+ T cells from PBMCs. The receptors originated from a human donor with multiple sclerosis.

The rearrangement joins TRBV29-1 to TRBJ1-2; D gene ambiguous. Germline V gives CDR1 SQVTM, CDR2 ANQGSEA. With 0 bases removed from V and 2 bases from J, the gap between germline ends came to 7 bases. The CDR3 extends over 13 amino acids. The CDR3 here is CSVEEGKNYGYTF. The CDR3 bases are TGCAGCGTTGAAGAGGGGAAGAACTATGGCTACACCTTC.

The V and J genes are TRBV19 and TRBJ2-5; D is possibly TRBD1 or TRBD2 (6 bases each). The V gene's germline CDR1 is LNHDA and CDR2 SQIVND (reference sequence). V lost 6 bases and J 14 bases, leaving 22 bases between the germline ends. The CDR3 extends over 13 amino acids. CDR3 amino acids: CASSPSFEGGQYF. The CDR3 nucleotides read TGTGCCAGTAGCCCATCCTTCGAGGGGGGTCAATACTTC.

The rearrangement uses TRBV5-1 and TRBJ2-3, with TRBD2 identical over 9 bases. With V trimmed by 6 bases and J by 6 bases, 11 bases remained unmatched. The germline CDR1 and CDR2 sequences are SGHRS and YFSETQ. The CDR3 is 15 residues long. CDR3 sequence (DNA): TGCGCCAGCACCTTCCGGCTAGCGGGAACGGATACGCAGTATTTT. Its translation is CASTFRLAGTDTQYF.

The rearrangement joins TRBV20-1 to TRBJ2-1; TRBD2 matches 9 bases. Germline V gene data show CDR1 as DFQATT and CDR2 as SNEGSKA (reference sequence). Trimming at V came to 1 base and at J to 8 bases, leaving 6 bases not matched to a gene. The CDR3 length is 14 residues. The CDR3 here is CSARAGTSIDEQFF. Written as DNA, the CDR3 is TGCAGTGCTAGAGCCGGGACTAGCATTGATGAGCAGTTCTTC.

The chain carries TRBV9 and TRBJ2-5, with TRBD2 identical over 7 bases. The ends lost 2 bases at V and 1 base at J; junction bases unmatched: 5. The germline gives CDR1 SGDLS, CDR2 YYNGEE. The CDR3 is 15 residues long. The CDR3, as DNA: TGTGCCAGCAGCGTCCTGACTAGCCCCCAAGAGACCCAGTACTTC. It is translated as CASSVLTSPQETQYF.

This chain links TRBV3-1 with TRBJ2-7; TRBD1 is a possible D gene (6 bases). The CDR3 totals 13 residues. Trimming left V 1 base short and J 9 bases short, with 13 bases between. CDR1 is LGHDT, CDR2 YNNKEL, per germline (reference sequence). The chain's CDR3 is CASSQGTDNTQYF. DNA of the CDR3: TGTGCCAGCAGCCAAGGGACAGACAACACGCAGTACTTC.

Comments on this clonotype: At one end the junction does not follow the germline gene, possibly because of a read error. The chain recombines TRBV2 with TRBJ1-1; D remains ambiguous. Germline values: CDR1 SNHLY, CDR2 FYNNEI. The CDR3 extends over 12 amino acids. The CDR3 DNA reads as TGTGCCAACAGTTTTACACACACTGAAGCTTTCTTT. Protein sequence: CANSFTHTEAFF.

The CDR3 is CSVLQHGYTF. CDR3 bases: TGCAGCGTCCTACAGCATGGCTACACCTTC. V and J are TRBV29-1 and TRBJ1-2; D is unresolved. CDR1 and CDR2 (germline): SQVTM, ANQGSEA. With 6 bases removed from V and 6 bases from J, the gap between germline ends came to 8 bases. This CDR3 region has 10 residues.

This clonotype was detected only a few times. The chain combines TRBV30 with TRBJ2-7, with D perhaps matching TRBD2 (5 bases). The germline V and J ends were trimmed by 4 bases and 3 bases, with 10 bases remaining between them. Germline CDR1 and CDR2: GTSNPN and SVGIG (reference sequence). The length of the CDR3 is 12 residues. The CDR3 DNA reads TGTGCCTGGATGGGCGGAGGCTACGAGCAGTACTTC. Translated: CAWMGGGYEQYF.

The CDR3 sequence is CASTPLGTAPGGANVLTF. CDR3 DNA sequence: TGTGCCAGCACCCCTTTGGGCACCGCCCCTGGTGGGGCCAACGTCCTGACTTTC. The rearrangement joins TRBV27 to TRBJ2-6; D uncertain. The germline CDR1 and CDR2 sequences are MNHEY and SMNVEV (reference sequence). Trimming pared 7 bases from V and 3 bases from J, leaving 22 bases between. The CDR3 loop spans 18 amino acids.

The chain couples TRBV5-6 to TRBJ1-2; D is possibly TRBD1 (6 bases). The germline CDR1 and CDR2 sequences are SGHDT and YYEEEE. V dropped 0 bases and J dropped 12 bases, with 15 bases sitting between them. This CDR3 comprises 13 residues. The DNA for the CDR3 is TGTGCCAGCAGCTTGGGCCAACAGGGTCGCGACACCTTC. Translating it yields CASSLGQQGRDTF.

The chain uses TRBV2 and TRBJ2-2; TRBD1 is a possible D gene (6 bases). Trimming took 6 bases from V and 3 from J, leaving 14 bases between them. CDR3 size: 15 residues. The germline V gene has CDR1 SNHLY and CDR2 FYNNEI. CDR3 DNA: TGTGCCAGCAGCGAGGACAGTCGAGACACCGGGGAGCTGTTTTTT. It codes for CASSEDSRDTGELFF.

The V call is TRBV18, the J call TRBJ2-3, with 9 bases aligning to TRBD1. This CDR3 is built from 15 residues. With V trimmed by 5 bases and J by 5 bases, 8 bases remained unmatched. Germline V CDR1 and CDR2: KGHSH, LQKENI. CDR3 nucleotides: TGTGCCAGCTCAGCGACAGGGGGGCATGGAGATACGCAGTATTTT. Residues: CASSATGGHGDTQYF.

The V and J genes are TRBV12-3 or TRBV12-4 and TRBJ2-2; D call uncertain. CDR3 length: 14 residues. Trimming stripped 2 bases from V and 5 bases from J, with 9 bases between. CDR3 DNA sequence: TGTGCCAGCAGTTTACGTCCGGTAACCGGGGAGCTGTTTTTT. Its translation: CASSLRPVTGELFF.